Presented here are 10 T cell receptor beta chains from one specimen sequenced in a study of early T cells in non-severe SARS-CoV-2 infection. TCRdb re-derived calls from the 5' RACE reads in MiXCR, one entry per CDR3 protein. The repertoire holds some 80,000 distinct CDR3 sequences, with 12% as singletons. Sequenced here: whole blood, sampled at baseline. All receptors derive from an adult who was a healthcare worker with PCR-confirmed SARS-CoV-2 infection or an uninfected control (not recorded which). The donor label of this sample is uncertain.

In its sample, this clonotype was seen many times. The V gene is TRBV30, the J gene TRBJ1-1, with 8 bases lining up with TRBD1. This CDR3 is 13 amino acids long. V trimming: 7 bases; J trimming: 5 bases; junction bases outside the gene matches: 9. Germline CDR1 and CDR2: GTSNPN and SVGIG (reference sequence). The CDR3 DNA is TGTGCCTACGACCGGGACAGGCGAACTGAAGCTTTCTTT. Translating it yields CAYDRDRRTEAFF.

This clonotype was recorded at least ten times. The genes are TRBV20-1 and TRBJ2-7; 7 positions match TRBD2. The trim removed 6 bases at V and 3 bases at J, leaving 5 bases unmatched. The CDR3 is made up of 12 amino acids. Germline V gene lookup returns CDR1 DFQATT and CDR2 SNEGSKA (reference sequence). CDR3 DNA: TGCAGTGCGAGGGAGGGCCACTACGAGCAGTACTTC. It yields the protein CSAREGHYEQYF.

The rearrangement links TRBV5-6 to TRBJ1-3; D is unresolved. The ends were cut back, 3 bases at V and 0 bases at J, with 10 bases in the middle. Germline V gives CDR1 SGHDT, CDR2 YYEEEE. The CDR3 totals 15 residues. The CDR3 sequence: CASSSPETSGNTIYF. DNA of the CDR3: TGTGCCAGCAGCTCGCCTGAGACCTCTGGAAACACCATATATTTT.

V and J are TRBV7-3 and TRBJ2-7, with TRBD1 as a possible D gene (6 bases). The length of the CDR3 is 15 residues. Germline V gene data show CDR1 as SGHTA and CDR2 as FQGTGA. V was cut by 6 bases and J by 3 bases, with 18 bases left in between. CDR3 residues: CASSEVVGGYYEQYF. Written as DNA, the CDR3 is TGTGCCAGCAGTGAGGTTGTAGGGGGATACTACGAGCAGTACTTC.

This sequence joins TRBV2 and TRBJ2-5, with D unresolved. V was cut by 0 bases and J by 5 bases, with 10 bases left in between. CDR3 length: 14 amino acids. From germline, CDR1 is SNHLY and CDR2 FYNNEI. CDR3 coding DNA: TGTGCCAGCAGTGAAGCGCTAGTCCTGGAGACCCAGTACTTC. Translation: CASSEALVLETQYF.

The gene calls are TRBV5-5 and TRBJ2-2; tentatively, D is TRBD1 (6 bases). CDR3 size: 13 residues. CDR1 is SGHKS and CDR2 is YYEKEE in the germline V gene (reference sequence). Trimming cost V 10 bases and J 1 base, with 11 bases left between them. In DNA, the CDR3 is TGTGCCGGTAGACAGGAGAACACCGGGGAGCTGTTTTTT. Its protein product is CAGRQENTGELFF.

This clonotype was detected a few times. V gene TRBV4-1 combines with J gene TRBJ1-4; possibly TRBD1 for D (6 bases). The CDR3 has 16 residues. CDR1 is MGHRA, CDR2 YSYEKL, per germline. Trimming shortened V by 1 base and J by 8 bases, and 17 bases separated the two germline ends. The CDR3 DNA follows: TGCGCCAGCAGCCAAGGAATCGACAGGTACGAAGAAAAACTGTTTTTT. Its protein is CASSQGIDRYEEKLFF.

The chain carries TRBV5-1 and TRBJ2-3; D possibly corresponds to TRBD1 (6 bases). Trimming took off 0 bases at V and 0 bases at J, with 8 bases between the two ends. The CDR3 is 15 amino acids. Germline values: CDR1 SGHRS, CDR2 YFSETQ. The CDR3 loop is CASSLGQVSTDTQYF. CDR3 in DNA: TGCGCCAGCAGCTTGGGACAGGTTAGCACAGATACGCAGTATTTT.

The chain uses TRBV10-2 and TRBJ1-5, with TRBD1 identical over 7 bases. This CDR3 has 14 residues. The V and J ends lost 8 bases and 2 bases, in that order; junction bases with no gene match: 6. The germline CDR1 and CDR2 sequences are WSHSY and SAAADI. The CDR3 loop is CASGRGLGNQPQHF. CDR3 coding DNA: TGCGCCAGCGGAAGGGGGCTTGGCAATCAGCCCCAGCATTTT.

The table lists this clonotype with a few counts. CDR3 in DNA: TGCGCCAGCAGCCAAGATTTCAGCGGGGGGGCCAAAAACATTCAGTACTTC. This codes for CASSQDFSGGAKNIQYF. The genes are TRBV4-1 and TRBJ2-4, with 9 bases fitting TRBD2. The CDR3 covers 17 residues. Germline trimming cut 0 bases from V and 1 base from J; bases unmatched to any gene: 4. The germline gives CDR1 MGHRA, CDR2 YSYEKL.